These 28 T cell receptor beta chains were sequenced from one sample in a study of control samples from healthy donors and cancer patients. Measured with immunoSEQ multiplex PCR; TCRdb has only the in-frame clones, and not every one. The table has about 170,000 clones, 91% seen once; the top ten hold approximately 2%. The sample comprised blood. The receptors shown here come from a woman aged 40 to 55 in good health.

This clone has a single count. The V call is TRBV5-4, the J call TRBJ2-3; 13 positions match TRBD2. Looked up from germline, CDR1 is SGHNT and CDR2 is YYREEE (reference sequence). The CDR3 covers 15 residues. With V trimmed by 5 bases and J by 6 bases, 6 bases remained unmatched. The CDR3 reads CASSWTSGGSDTQYF. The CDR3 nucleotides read TGTGCCAGCAGTTGGACTAGCGGGGGATCGGATACGCAGTATTTT.

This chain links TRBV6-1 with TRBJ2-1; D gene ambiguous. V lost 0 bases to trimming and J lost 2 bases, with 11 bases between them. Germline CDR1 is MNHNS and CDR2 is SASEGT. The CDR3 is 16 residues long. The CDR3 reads CASSEAFLQAYNEQFF. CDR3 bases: TGTGCCAGCAGTGAAGCCTTCCTCCAGGCCTACAATGAGCAGTTCTTC.

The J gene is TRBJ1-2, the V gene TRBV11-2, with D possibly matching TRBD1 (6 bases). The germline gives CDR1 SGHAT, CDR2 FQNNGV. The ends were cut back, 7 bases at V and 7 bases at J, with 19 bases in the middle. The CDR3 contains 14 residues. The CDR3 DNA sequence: TGTGCCAGCACGTTACCGGGACACTCGCGTGGCTACACCTTC. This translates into CASTLPGHSRGYTF. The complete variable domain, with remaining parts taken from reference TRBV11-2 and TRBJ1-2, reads EAGVAQSPRYKIIEKRQSVAFWCNPISGHATLYWYQQILGQGPKLLIQFQNNGVVDDSQLPKDRFSAERLKGVDSTLKIQPAKLEDSAVYLCASTLPGHSRGYTFGSGTRLTVV.

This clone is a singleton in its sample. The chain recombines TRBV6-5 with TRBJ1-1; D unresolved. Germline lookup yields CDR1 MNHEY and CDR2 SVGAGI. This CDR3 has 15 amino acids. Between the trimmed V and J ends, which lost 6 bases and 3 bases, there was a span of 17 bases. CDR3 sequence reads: CASSPAGSRDTEAFF. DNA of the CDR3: TGTGCCAGCAGCCCGGCCGGGAGTCGGGACACTGAAGCTTTCTTT.

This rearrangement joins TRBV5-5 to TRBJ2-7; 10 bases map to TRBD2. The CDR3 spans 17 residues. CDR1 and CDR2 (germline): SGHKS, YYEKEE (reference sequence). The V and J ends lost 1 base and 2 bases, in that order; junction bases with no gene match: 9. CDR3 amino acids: CASSLNRYGTSAYEQYF. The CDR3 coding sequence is TGTGCCAGCAGCTTGAACAGATATGGGACTAGCGCCTACGAGCAGTACTTC.

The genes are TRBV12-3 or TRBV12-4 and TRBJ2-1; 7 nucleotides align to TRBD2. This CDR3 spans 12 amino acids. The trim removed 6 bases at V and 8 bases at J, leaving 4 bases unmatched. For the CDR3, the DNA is TGTGCCAGCAGCGGGGGGTTGTATGAGCAGTTCTTC. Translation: CASSGGLYEQFF.

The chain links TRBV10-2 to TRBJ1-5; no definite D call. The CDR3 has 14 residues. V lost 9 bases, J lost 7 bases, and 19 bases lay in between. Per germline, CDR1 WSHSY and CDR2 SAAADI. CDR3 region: CASVGLTLLQPQHF. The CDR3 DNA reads TGCGCCAGTGTGGGCCTTACATTGTTACAGCCCCAGCATTTT.

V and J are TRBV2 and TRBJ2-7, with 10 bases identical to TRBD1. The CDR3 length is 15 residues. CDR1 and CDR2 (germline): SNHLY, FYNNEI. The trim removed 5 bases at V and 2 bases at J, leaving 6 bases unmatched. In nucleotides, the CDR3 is TGTGCCAGCAGTCTCCGGGACAGGGGACCCTACGAGCAGTACTTC. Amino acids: CASSLRDRGPYEQYF.

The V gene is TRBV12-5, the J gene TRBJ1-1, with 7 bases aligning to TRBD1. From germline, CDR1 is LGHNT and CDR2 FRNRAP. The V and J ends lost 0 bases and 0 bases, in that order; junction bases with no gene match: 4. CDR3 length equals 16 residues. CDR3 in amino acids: CASGLVAGQLNTEAFF. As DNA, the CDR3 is TGTGCTAGTGGTTTGGTGGCGGGACAGCTGAACACTGAAGCTTTCTTT.

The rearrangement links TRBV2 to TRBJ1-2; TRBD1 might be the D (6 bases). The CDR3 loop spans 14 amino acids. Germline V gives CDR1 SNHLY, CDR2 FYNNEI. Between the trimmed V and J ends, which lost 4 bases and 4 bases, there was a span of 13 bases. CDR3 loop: CASSVQGEGYGYTF. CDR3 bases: TGTGCCAGCAGTGTACAGGGAGAGGGCTATGGCTACACCTTC.

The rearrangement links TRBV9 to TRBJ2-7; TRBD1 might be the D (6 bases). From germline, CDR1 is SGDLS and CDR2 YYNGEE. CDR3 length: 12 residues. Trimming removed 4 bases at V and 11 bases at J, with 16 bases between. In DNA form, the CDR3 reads TGTGCCAGCAGCTCCCCAGGGGACAAAAAGTACTTC. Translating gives CASSSPGDKKYF.

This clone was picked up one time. The CDR3 bases are TGTGCCAGCAGCCCACAGGGCCCCTATAATTCACCCCTCCACTTT. It is translated as CASSPQGPYNSPLHF. The chain carries TRBV7-6 and TRBJ1-6, with a possible D match to TRBD1 (6 bases). Trimming stripped 5 bases from V and 2 bases from J, with 10 bases between. The CDR3 spans 15 residues. Germline-derived CDR1 and CDR2 are SGHVS and FNYEAQ.

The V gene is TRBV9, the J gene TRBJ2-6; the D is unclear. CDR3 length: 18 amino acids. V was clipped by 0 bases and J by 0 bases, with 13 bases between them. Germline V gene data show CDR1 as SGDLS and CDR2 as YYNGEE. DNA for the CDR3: TGTGCCAGCAGCGTAGTTGATAGCTTGATCTCTGGGGCCAACGTCCTGACTTTC. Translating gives CASSVVDSLISGANVLTF.

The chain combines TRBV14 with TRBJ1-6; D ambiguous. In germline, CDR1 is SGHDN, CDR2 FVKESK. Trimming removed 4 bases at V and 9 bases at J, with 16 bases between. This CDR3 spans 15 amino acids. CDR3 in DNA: TGTGCCAGCAGCCCCCCCGGAAGCAGAGGTTCACCCCTCCACTTT. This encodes CASSPPGSRGSPLHF.

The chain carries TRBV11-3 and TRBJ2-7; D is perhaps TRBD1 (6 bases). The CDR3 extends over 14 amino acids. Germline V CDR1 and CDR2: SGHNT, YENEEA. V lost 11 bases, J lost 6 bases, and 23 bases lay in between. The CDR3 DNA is TGTGCCGGTAGAAGACAGGCCCTCTCTTCCGAGCAGTACTTC. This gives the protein CAGRRQALSSEQYF. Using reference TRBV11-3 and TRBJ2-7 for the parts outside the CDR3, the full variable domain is EAGVVQSPRYKIIEKKQPVAFWCNPISGHNTLYWYLQNLGQGPELLIRYENEEAVDDSQLPKDRFSAERLKGVDSTLKIQPAELGDSAVYLCAGRRQALSSEQYFGPGTRLTVT.

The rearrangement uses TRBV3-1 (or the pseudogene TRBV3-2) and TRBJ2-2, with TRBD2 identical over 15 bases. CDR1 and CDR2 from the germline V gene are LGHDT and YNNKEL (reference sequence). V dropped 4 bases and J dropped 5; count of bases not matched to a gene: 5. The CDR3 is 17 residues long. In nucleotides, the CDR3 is TGTGCCAGCAGCCGGGGACTAGCGGGGGGAAGGACCGGGGAGCTGTTTTTT. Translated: CASSRGLAGGRTGELFF.

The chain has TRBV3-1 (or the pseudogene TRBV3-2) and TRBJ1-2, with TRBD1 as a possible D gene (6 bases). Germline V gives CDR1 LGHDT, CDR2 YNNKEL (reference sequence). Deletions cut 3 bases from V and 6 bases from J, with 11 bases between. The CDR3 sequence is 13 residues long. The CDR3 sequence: CASSHLQGNGYTF. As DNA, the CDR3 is TGTGCCAGCAGCCATTTGCAGGGGAATGGCTACACCTTC.

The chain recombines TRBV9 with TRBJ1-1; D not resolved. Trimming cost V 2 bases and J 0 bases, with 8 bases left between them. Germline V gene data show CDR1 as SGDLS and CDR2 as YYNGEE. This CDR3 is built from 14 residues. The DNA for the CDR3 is TGTGCCAGCAGCGTCAGTAATTTGAACACTGAAGCTTTCTTT. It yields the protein CASSVSNLNTEAFF.

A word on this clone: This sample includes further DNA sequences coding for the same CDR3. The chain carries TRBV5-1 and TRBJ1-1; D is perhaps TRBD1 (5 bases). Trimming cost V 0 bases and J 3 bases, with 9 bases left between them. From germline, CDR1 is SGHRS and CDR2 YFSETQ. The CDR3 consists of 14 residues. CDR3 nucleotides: TGCGCCAGCAGCTTGGCCGGGGGAGACACTGAAGCTTTCTTT. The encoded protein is CASSLAGGDTEAFF.

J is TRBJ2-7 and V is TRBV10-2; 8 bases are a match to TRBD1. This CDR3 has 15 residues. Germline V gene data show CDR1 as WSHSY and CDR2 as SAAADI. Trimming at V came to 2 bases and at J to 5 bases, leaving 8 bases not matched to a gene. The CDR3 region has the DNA TGCGCCAGCAGTGAGCCCGGACAGGGAGGAAACGAGCAGTACTTC. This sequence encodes CASSEPGQGGNEQYF.

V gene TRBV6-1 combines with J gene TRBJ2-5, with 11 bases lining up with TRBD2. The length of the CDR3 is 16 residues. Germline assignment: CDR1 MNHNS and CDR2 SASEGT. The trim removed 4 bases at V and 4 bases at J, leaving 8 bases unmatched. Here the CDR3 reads CASSGPSGGPGETQYF. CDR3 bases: TGTGCCAGCAGTGGTCCTAGCGGGGGGCCAGGAGAGACCCAGTACTTC.

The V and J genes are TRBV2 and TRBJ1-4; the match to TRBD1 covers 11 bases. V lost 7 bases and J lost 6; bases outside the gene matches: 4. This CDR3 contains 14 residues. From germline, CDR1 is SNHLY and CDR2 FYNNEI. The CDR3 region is CASTGTGGDEKLFF. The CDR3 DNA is TGTGCCAGCACCGGGACAGGGGGAGATGAAAAACTGTTTTTT.

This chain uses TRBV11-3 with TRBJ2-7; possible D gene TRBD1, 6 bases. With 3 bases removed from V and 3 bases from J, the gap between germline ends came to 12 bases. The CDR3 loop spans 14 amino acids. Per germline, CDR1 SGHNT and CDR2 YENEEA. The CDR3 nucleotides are TGTGCCAGCAGCTTGGACAGCAGCTACTACGAGCAGTACTTC. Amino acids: CASSLDSSYYEQYF.

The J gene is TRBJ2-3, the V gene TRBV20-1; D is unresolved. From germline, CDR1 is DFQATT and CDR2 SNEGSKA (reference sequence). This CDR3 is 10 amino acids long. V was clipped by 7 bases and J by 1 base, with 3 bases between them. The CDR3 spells CSGGTDTQYF. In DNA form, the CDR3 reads TGCAGTGGGGGCACAGATACGCAGTATTTT.

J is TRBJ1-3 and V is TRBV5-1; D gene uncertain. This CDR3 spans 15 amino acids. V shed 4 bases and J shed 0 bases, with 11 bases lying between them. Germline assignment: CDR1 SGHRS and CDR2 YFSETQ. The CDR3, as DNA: TGCGCCAGCAGCCGGGAAGTCCACTCTGGAAACACCATATATTTT. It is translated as CASSREVHSGNTIYF. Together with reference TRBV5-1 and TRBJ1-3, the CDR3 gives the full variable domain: KAGVTQTPRYLIKTRGQQVTLSCSPISGHRSVSWYQQTPGQGLQFLFEYFSETQRNKGNFPGRFSGRQFSNSRSEMNVSTLELGDSALYLCASSREVHSGNTIYFGEGSWLTVV.

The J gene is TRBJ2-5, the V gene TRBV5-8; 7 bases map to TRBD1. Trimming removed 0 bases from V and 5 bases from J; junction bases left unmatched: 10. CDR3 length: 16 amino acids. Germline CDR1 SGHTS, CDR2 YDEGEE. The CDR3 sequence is CASSLGKGAHWETQYF. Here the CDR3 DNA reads TGTGCCAGCAGCTTGGGAAAGGGGGCGCATTGGGAGACCCAGTACTTC.

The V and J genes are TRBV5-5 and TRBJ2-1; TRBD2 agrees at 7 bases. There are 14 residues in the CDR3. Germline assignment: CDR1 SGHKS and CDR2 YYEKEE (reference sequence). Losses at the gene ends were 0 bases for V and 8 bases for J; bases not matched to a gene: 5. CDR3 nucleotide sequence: TGTGCCAGCAGCTTGGGGGAGGGTTCCTATGAGCAGTTCTTC. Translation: CASSLGEGSYEQFF.

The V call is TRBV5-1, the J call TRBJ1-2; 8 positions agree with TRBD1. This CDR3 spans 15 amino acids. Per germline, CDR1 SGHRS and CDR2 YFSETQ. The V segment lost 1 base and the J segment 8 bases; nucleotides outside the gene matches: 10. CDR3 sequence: CASSLIGTGYLGYTF. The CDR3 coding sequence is TGCGCCAGCAGCTTGATAGGGACAGGATACTTGGGCTACACCTTC. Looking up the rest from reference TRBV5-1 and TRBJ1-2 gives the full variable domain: KAGVTQTPRYLIKTRGQQVTLSCSPISGHRSVSWYQQTPGQGLQFLFEYFSETQRNKGNFPGRFSGRQFSNSRSEMNVSTLELGDSALYLCASSLIGTGYLGYTFGSGTRLTVV.